Listed below are T cell receptor beta chains from one sample, sequenced in a study of cytomegalovirus exposure and HLA in healthy donors. TCRdb's table, derived via immunoSEQ multiplex PCR, lists solely in-frame clones and lacks some. The sample holds about 51,000 clones. Sequencing used PBMCs. The receptors originated from a female donor in good health and CMV-seronegative. The CDR3 runs from the conserved cysteine through the conserved F or W. D genes are given only for firm matches.

j_call: TRBJ1-5; d_call: TRBD1; v_call: TRBV7-2; cdr3_length: 15; cdr3_nt: TGTGCCAGCAGCGGTGACAGGGGGCTGGAACAGCCCCAGCATTTT; cdr3_aa: CASSGDRGLEQPQHF
j_call: TRBJ1-5; d_call: .; v_call: TRBV6-5; cdr3_length: 14; cdr3_nt: TGTGCCAGCAGTTCACAGGGTCTGCTTCAGCCCCAGCATTTT; cdr3_aa: CASSSQGLLQPQHF
j_call: TRBJ2-5; d_call: .; v_call: TRBV6-6; cdr3_length: 15; cdr3_nt: TGTGCCAGCAGCTACGGGGTGCTAGCGCAAGAGACCCAGTACTTC; cdr3_aa: CASSYGVLAQETQYF
j_call: TRBJ1-5; d_call: .; v_call: TRBV5-6; cdr3_length: 14; cdr3_nt: TGTGCCAGCAGCTTGCCGGGAACCGGTCAGCCCCAGCATTTT; cdr3_aa: CASSLPGTGQPQHF
j_call: TRBJ2-1; d_call: TRBD2; v_call: TRBV7-9; cdr3_length: 15; cdr3_nt: TGTGCCAGCAGCAGACTCGGGCGGGGGGGAAATGAGCAGTTCTTC; cdr3_aa: CASSRLGRGGNEQFF
j_call: TRBJ1-1; d_call: TRBD1; v_call: TRBV30; cdr3_length: 12; cdr3_nt: TGTGCCTGGACCGCGAGGACAGGGATAGCTTTCTTT; cdr3_aa: CAWTARTGIAFF
j_call: TRBJ2-7; d_call: TRBD1; v_call: TRBV30; cdr3_length: 15; cdr3_nt: TGTGCCGGGCTACCTCCGGAAGGGGGCCCCTACGAGCAGTACTTC; cdr3_aa: CAGLPPEGGPYEQYF
j_call: TRBJ2-5; d_call: .; v_call: TRBV4-3; cdr3_length: 15; cdr3_nt: TGCGCCAGCAGCCAAGATCTCAGGGGCCAAGAGACCCAGTACTTC; cdr3_aa: CASSQDLRGQETQYF
j_call: TRBJ2-3; d_call: TRBD2; v_call: TRBV9; cdr3_length: 14; cdr3_nt: TGTGCCAGCAGCGGCGGGGGGACCACAGATACGCAGTATTTT; cdr3_aa: CASSGGGTTDTQYF
j_call: TRBJ2-2; d_call: TRBD2; v_call: TRBV10-3; cdr3_length: 16; cdr3_nt: TGTGCCATCAGTTTCGTGCGGGGGACGAACACCGGGGAGCTGTTTTTT; cdr3_aa: CAISFVRGTNTGELFF
j_call: TRBJ2-3; d_call: .; v_call: TRBV5-6; cdr3_length: 14; cdr3_nt: TGTGCCAGCAGCTTGCCGGGAGCCACAGATACGCAGTATTTT; cdr3_aa: CASSLPGATDTQYF
j_call: TRBJ1-1; d_call: .; v_call: TRBV30; cdr3_length: 13; cdr3_nt: TGTGCCTGGAGTCTGGGCCAGAACACTGAAGCTTTCTTT; cdr3_aa: CAWSLGQNTEAFF
j_call: TRBJ1-5; d_call: .; v_call: TRBV6-1; cdr3_length: 14; cdr3_nt: TGTGCCAGCGAAATGGGGGAGGGAAATCAGCCCCAGCATTTT; cdr3_aa: CASEMGEGNQPQHF
j_call: TRBJ1-2; d_call: .; v_call: TRBV18; cdr3_length: 13; cdr3_nt: TGTGCCAGCTCACCGCAGGAAGACTATGGCTACACCTTC; cdr3_aa: CASSPQEDYGYTF
j_call: TRBJ2-7; d_call: .; v_call: TRBV6-5; cdr3_length: 13; cdr3_nt: TGTGCCAGCAGTTCTACGAAAACCTACGAGCAGTACTTC; cdr3_aa: CASSSTKTYEQYF
j_call: TRBJ2-7; d_call: TRBD1; v_call: TRBV10-2; cdr3_length: 13; cdr3_nt: TGCGCCAGCATCTCGGACAGGAGCTACGAGCAGTACTTC; cdr3_aa: CASISDRSYEQYF
j_call: TRBJ1-1; d_call: TRBD1; v_call: TRBV4-1; cdr3_length: 16; cdr3_nt: TGCGCCAGCAGCCGGAACCCGGGACAGGCTATGATTGAAGCTTTCTTT; cdr3_aa: CASSRNPGQAMIEAFF
j_call: TRBJ2-5; d_call: TRBD1; v_call: TRBV7-2; cdr3_length: 13; cdr3_nt: TGTGCCAGCAGCCGAGGACAGGAGGAGACCCAGTACTTC; cdr3_aa: CASSRGQEETQYF
j_call: TRBJ1-3; d_call: TRBD1; v_call: TRBV30; cdr3_length: 14; cdr3_nt: TGTGCCTGGGACAGGGGGGGTTTTGGAAACACCATATATTTT; cdr3_aa: CAWDRGGFGNTIYF
j_call: TRBJ2-3; d_call: .; v_call: TRBV11-3; cdr3_length: 14; cdr3_nt: TGTGCCAGCAGCTTAGCTGTCTCCACAGATACGCAGTATTTT; cdr3_aa: CASSLAVSTDTQYF
j_call: TRBJ2-5; d_call: .; v_call: TRBV15; cdr3_length: 17; cdr3_nt: TGTGCCACCAGCAGAGGGGTCACGGGAGTGGGGCAAGAGACCCAGTACTTC; cdr3_aa: CATSRGVTGVGQETQYF
j_call: TRBJ1-5; d_call: TRBD1; v_call: TRBV2; cdr3_length: 18; cdr3_nt: TGTGCCAGCAGTGAAGCTTTATTCGGGACAGGGCGAAATCAGCCCCAGCATTTT; cdr3_aa: CASSEALFGTGRNQPQHF
j_call: TRBJ2-7; d_call: .; v_call: TRBV5-6; cdr3_length: 15; cdr3_nt: TGTGCCAGCAGCTTGGTTTCGGGGAGCCCCTACGAGCAGTACTTC; cdr3_aa: CASSLVSGSPYEQYF
j_call: TRBJ2-1; d_call: .; v_call: TRBV20-1; cdr3_length: 11; cdr3_nt: TGCAGTGCCTCAGGAGGCAATGAGCAGTTCTTC; cdr3_aa: CSASGGNEQFF
j_call: TRBJ2-6; d_call: TRBD1; v_call: TRBV19; cdr3_length: 19; cdr3_nt: TGTGCCAGTAGTGGGGCCCCGGGACAGGGGTCCACTGGGGCCAACGTCCTGACTTTC; cdr3_aa: CASSGAPGQGSTGANVLTF
j_call: TRBJ2-2; d_call: .; v_call: TRBV30; cdr3_length: 14; cdr3_nt: TGTGCCTGGAGTCCGGGGATTCATGGCGGGGAGCTGTTTTTT; cdr3_aa: CAWSPGIHGGELFF
j_call: TRBJ2-5; d_call: .; v_call: TRBV7-6; cdr3_length: 15; cdr3_nt: TGTGCCAGCAGCTTAACCCGCATCGGGCAAGAGACCCAGTACTTC; cdr3_aa: CASSLTRIGQETQYF
j_call: TRBJ2-1; d_call: .; v_call: TRBV30; cdr3_length: 14; cdr3_nt: TGTTCGGGGACCCCCAGCGGGCCCTACAATGAGCAGTTCTTC; cdr3_aa: CSGTPSGPYNEQFF
j_call: TRBJ1-2; d_call: TRBD1; v_call: TRBV30; cdr3_length: 14; cdr3_nt: TGTGCCTGGAGACAGGCAGGGGGCCGCTATGGCTACACCTTC; cdr3_aa: CAWRQAGGRYGYTF